Listed here are 23 T cell receptor beta chains from one sample, sequenced in a study of T cells after yellow fever vaccination. Each CDR3 protein is one row after TCRdb ran MiXCR on the 5' RACE reads. The sample shows 300,000 to 400,000 distinct CDR3 sequences, 6.2% of them seen only once. The sequencing used PBMCs, collected 5 days after the yellow fever booster vaccination. These TCRs come from a young man who received the YFV17D yellow fever vaccine.

The chain links TRBV15 to TRBJ2-5, with unresolved D. V was trimmed by 0 bases and J by 6 bases, leaving 14 bases between them. In germline, CDR1 is LNHNV, CDR2 YYDKDF (reference sequence). This CDR3 contains 15 residues. CDR3 sequence reads: CATSRDWVEKKTQYF. The CDR3 region has the DNA TGTGCCACCAGCAGAGATTGGGTGGAGAAAAAGACCCAGTACTTC.

This sequence joins TRBV24-1 and TRBJ1-5; maybe TRBD1 (6 bases). The germline V gene has CDR1 KGHDR and CDR2 SFDVKD. The CDR3 spans 12 residues. V lost 9 bases and J lost 7, with 12 bases in between. The CDR3 DNA reads as TGTGCCACCCGAGGGGGAATCCAGCCCCAGCATTTT. Protein: CATRGGIQPQHF.

This clonotype has ten or more counts. J is TRBJ2-7 and V is TRBV5-1; 9 bases fit TRBD1. The CDR3 extends over 14 amino acids. The V and J ends lost 5 bases and 3 bases, in that order; junction bases with no gene match: 6. Germline V gives CDR1 SGHRS, CDR2 YFSETQ. DNA for the CDR3: TGCGCCAGCAGAGGGACAGGGCTATACTACGAGCAGTACTTC. Its protein product is CASRGTGLYYEQYF. The variable domain in full, with the rest retrieved from reference TRBV5-1 and TRBJ2-7, is KAGVTQTPRYLIKTRGQQVTLSCSPISGHRSVSWYQQTPGQGLQFLFEYFSETQRNKGNFPGRFSGRQFSNSRSEMNVSTLELGDSALYLCASRGTGLYYEQYFGPGTRLTVT.

The rearrangement uses TRBV29-1 and TRBJ2-4, with D perhaps TRBD1 (8 bases). Germline lookup yields CDR1 SQVTM and CDR2 ANQGSEA. V was trimmed by 7 bases and J by 2 bases, leaving 18 bases between them. This CDR3 has 15 residues. The CDR3 nucleotides read TGCAGCGCCCAGACAGGGGAGGGGTCCAAAAACATTCAGTACTTC. It is translated as CSAQTGEGSKNIQYF. The whole variable domain, filled in from reference TRBV29-1 and TRBJ2-4, reads SAVISQKPSRDICQRGTSLTIQCQVDSQVTMMFWYRQQPGQSLTLIATANQGSEATYESGFVIDKFPISRPNLTFSTLTVSNMSPEDSSIYLCSAQTGEGSKNIQYFGAGTRLSVL.

This clonotype was seen repeatedly, ten times or more. The chain carries TRBV20-1 and TRBJ1-1; 7 nucleotides align to TRBD1. The V gene's germline CDR1 is DFQATT and CDR2 SNEGSKA (reference sequence). This CDR3 is built from 13 residues. After removal of 5 bases from V and 1 base from J, the junction contained 4 bases not matched to a gene. The CDR3 sequence: CSAADRTNTEAFF. In nucleotides, the CDR3 is TGCAGTGCTGCGGACAGGACGAACACTGAAGCTTTCTTT.

The gene calls are TRBV5-4 and TRBJ2-2; unclear D gene. The CDR3 covers 12 residues. Trimming cost V 4 bases and J 6 bases, with 7 bases left between them. The germline V gene has CDR1 SGHNT and CDR2 YYREEE (reference sequence). The CDR3 is CASSLFSGELFF. The CDR3, as DNA: TGTGCCAGCAGCCTTTTTTCCGGGGAGCTGTTTTTT.

The chain couples TRBV18 to TRBJ1-4, with unresolved D. This CDR3 has 14 residues. CDR1 KGHSH and CDR2 LQKENI come from the germline V gene. The V end was cut by 0 bases, the J end by 7 bases, with 9 bases between. The CDR3 sequence: CASSPPVGSEKLFF. CDR3 sequence (DNA): TGTGCCAGCTCACCACCGGTGGGGAGTGAAAAACTGTTTTTT.

The chain is built from TRBV21-1 and TRBJ2-7; the table's D gene call, TRBD2, was not cross checked with the DNA. TRBV21-1 is given as a pseudogene. CDR3 length: 17 residues. Here the CDR3 DNA reads TGTGCCAGCAGCCACCAAAAACTCACGCCCTCTCGGGGGGAGCAGTACTTC. Protein sequence: CASSHQKLTPSRGEQYF.

This clonotype was seen ten or more times. This chain connects TRBV7-2 to TRBJ2-3; D may be TRBD2 (6 bases). Germline assignment: CDR1 SGHTA and CDR2 FQGNSA. This CDR3 has 15 residues. The ends were cut back, 4 bases at V and 2 bases at J, with 13 bases in the middle. Here the CDR3 reads CASSSTSTLTDTQYF. DNA for the CDR3: TGTGCCAGCAGCTCGACTAGTACCCTCACAGATACGCAGTATTTT.

This clonotype was counted at least ten times. The chain employs TRBV9 and TRBJ2-7; 13 bases agree with TRBD2. The germline CDR1 and CDR2 sequences are SGDLS and YYNGEE. V gave up 4 bases and J gave up 9 bases; unmatched junction bases: 10. This CDR3 comprises 15 residues. The CDR3 sequence is CASSSTGLAGAGQYF. In nucleotides, the CDR3 is TGTGCCAGCAGCTCAACCGGACTAGCGGGAGCAGGGCAGTACTTC.

In this sample, this clonotype turned up a few times. This chain connects TRBV6-1 to TRBJ2-2; TRBD1 might be the D (6 bases). Trimming shortened V by 5 bases and J by 4 bases, and 14 bases separated the two germline ends. Germline-derived CDR1 and CDR2 are MNHNS and SASEGT. The CDR3 sequence is 15 residues long. The CDR3 is CASSPGHSFTGELFF. CDR3 nucleotide sequence: TGTGCCAGCAGTCCGGGACACTCCTTCACCGGGGAGCTGTTTTTT.

This clonotype was recorded a few times. This chain uses TRBV19 with TRBJ1-1; D is possibly TRBD1 (5 bases). This CDR3 is 15 amino acids long. CDR1 is LNHDA, CDR2 SQIVND, per germline (reference sequence). Trimming stripped 5 bases from V and 3 bases from J, with 16 bases between. The CDR3 region is CASSHDRPGDTEAFF. As DNA, the CDR3 is TGTGCCAGTAGTCATGACAGACCTGGGGACACTGAAGCTTTCTTT.

This clonotype has more than one count but fewer than ten. The J gene is TRBJ2-2, the V gene TRBV6-1, with D unresolved. The CDR3 length is 14 residues. V shed 8 bases and J shed 0 bases, with 10 bases lying between them. The germline CDR1 and CDR2 sequences are MNHNS and SASEGT. The CDR3 bases are TGTGCCAGCTCGCCATTTTCGAACACCGGGGAGCTGTTTTTT. It encodes CASSPFSNTGELFF.

This clonotype was counted ten times or more. The chain recombines TRBV12-3 or TRBV12-4 with TRBJ2-2; D is undetermined. Trimming shortened V by 3 bases and J by 6 bases, and 8 bases separated the two germline ends. CDR3 length equals 13 residues. The chain's CDR3 is CASSFSGSGELFF. As DNA, the CDR3 is TGTGCCAGCAGTTTCTCAGGTTCCGGGGAGCTGTTTTTT.

This clonotype was observed at least ten times. The chain is built from TRBV6-1 and TRBJ2-7; D unresolved. The CDR3 totals 14 residues. Germline CDR1 reads MNHNS; CDR2 reads SASEGT. V was trimmed by 6 bases and J by 6 bases, leaving 18 bases between them. Here the CDR3 DNA reads TGTGCCAGCAGGGTACGGTCTACGGGCTCCGAGCAGTACTTC. This translates into CASRVRSTGSEQYF.

This clonotype was seen more than once but under ten times. V usage is TRBV20-1 and J usage is TRBJ2-7; D might be TRBD2 (5 bases). V lost 4 bases to trimming and J lost 1 base, with 14 bases between them. Germline V gene data show CDR1 as DFQATT and CDR2 as SNEGSKA (reference sequence). The CDR3 runs to 14 residues. The CDR3 region is CSAKKGGSSYEQYF. CDR3 nucleotide sequence: TGCAGTGCTAAAAAGGGCGGGTCATCCTACGAGCAGTACTTC.

This clonotype was seen many times. This chain connects TRBV12-3 or TRBV12-4 to TRBJ2-1; 9 bases map to TRBD2. Trimming took 6 bases from V and 8 from J; bases not matched to a gene: 8. The CDR3 loop spans 14 amino acids. The chain's CDR3 is CASRFSGRKDEQFF. The CDR3 nucleotides read TGTGCCAGCAGGTTTAGCGGGAGAAAGGATGAGCAGTTCTTC.

In its sample, this clonotype was seen a few times. The V gene is TRBV7-2, the J gene TRBJ2-1, with a possible D match to TRBD2 (6 bases). Germline CDR1 reads SGHTA; CDR2 reads FQGNSA. The CDR3 covers 17 residues. Trimming took 5 bases from V and 4 from J, leaving 21 bases between them. The CDR3 coding sequence is TGTGCCAGCAGCCCTAGGTGGGGGGAGGCGGTGTACAATGAGCAGTTCTTC. It is translated as CASSPRWGEAVYNEQFF.

V and J are TRBV4-3 and TRBJ2-7; D is uncertain. Germline V gene sequence: CDR1 LGHNA, CDR2 YSLEER. V dropped 0 bases and J dropped 7 bases, with 19 bases sitting between them. The CDR3 consists of 16 residues. The CDR3: CASSQDIGNTGREQYF. CDR3 coding DNA: TGCGCCAGCAGCCAAGATATAGGGAACACCGGACGAGAGCAGTACTTC.

V and J are TRBV7-2 and TRBJ2-1, with TRBD1 identical over 8 bases. The ends lost 4 bases at V and 4 bases at J; junction bases unmatched: 6. Germline V CDR1 and CDR2: SGHTA, FQGNSA. The CDR3 consists of 15 residues. The CDR3 spells CASSSDRGGYNEQFF. The CDR3 DNA follows: TGTGCCAGCAGCTCTGACAGGGGCGGATACAATGAGCAGTTCTTC.

There are a few counts of this clonotype. This chain joins TRBV7-9 and TRBJ1-1; D gene uncertain. Germline CDR1 is SEHNR and CDR2 is FQNEAQ (reference sequence). V was cut by 4 bases and J by 0 bases, with 15 bases left in between. The length of the CDR3 is 16 residues. The CDR3 region is CASSSYSRTMNTEAFF. Here the CDR3 DNA reads TGTGCCAGCAGCTCATACTCGAGGACTATGAACACTGAAGCTTTCTTT.

V usage is TRBV7-8 and J usage is TRBJ1-4; no clear D. V was pared by 5 bases and J by 8 bases, with 9 bases between. From germline, CDR1 is SGHVS and CDR2 FQNEAQ. The CDR3 is 12 amino acids. The CDR3 protein is CASSGLMEKLFF. CDR3 sequence (DNA): TGTGCCAGCAGCGGACTAATGGAAAAACTGTTTTTT.

There are many counts of this clonotype. The chain is built from TRBV3-1 and TRBJ2-7; 8 bases line up with TRBD2. V shed 1 base and J 2 bases; nucleotides not matched to a gene: 4. CDR1 is LGHDT, CDR2 YNNKEL, per germline (reference sequence). The CDR3 extends over 15 amino acids. The CDR3 DNA sequence: TGTGCCAGCAGCCAAGCAAGCGGGGGACCCTACGAGCAGTACTTC. Encoded protein: CASSQASGGPYEQYF.